This T cell receptor (beta chain) was sequenced during a study of CD4+ T cells in melanoma. Findings and caveats of the study: A reported correlation linked neoantigen-specific CD4+ T cells to CD8+, macrophage and B cell function. Neoantigen-specific CD4+ T cells in melanoma reportedly had diverse differentiation states.

The germline CDR1 and CDR2 sequences are WNHNN and SYGVQD (reference sequence). CDR3 length equals 17 residues. Trimming took 0 bases from V and 2 from J, leaving 14 bases between them. Repertoires were generated with immunoSEQ multiplex PCR, while TCRdb's copy carries only in-frame clones and drops some. The profile shows some 110,000 clones, about nine tenths of them singletons. Concerning this clone: The antigen remains undetermined.

The chain uses TRBV10-1 and TRBJ2-1; weak D call: TRBD2 (6 bases). The sequencing sample was made of peripheral blood. The clonotype comes from a human donor with melanoma. CDR3 sequence (DNA): TGCGCCAGCAGTGAGTCGAAGCGGGCGGGGACCTACAATGAGCAGTTCTTC. Translating it yields CASSESKRAGTYNEQFF.